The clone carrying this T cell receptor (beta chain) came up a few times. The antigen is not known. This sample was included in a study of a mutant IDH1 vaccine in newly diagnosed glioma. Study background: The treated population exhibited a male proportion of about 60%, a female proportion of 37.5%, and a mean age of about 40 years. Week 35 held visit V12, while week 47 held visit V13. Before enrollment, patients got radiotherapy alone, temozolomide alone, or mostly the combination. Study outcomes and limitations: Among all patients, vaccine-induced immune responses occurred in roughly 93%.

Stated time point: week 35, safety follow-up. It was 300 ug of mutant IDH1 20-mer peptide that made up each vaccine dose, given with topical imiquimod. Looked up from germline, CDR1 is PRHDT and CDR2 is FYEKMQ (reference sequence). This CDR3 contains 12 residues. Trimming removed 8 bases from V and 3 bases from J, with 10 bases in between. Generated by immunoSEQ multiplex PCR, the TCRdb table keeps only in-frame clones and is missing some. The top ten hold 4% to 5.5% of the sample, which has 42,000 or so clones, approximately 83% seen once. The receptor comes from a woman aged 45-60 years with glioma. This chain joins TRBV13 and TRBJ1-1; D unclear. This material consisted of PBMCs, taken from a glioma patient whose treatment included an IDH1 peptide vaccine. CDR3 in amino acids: CASARLDTEAFF. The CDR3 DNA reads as TGTGCCAGCGCGCGGTTGGACACTGAAGCTTTCTTT.